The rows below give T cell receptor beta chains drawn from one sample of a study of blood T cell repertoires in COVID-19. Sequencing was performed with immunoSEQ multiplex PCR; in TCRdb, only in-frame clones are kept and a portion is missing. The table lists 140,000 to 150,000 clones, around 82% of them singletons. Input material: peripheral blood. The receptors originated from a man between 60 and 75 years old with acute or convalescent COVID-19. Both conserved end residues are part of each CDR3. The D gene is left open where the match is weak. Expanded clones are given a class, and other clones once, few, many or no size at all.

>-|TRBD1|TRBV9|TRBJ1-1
TGTGCCAGCAGGTGGTTGGACAGGGGGAACACTGAAGCTTTCTTT
CASRWLDRGNTEAFF
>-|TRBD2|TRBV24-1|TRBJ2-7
TGTGCCACCCCGACGCCTAGCGGGAGTTACGAGCAGTACTTC
CATPTPSGSYEQYF
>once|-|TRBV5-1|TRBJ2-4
TGCGCCAGCAGCCCTGGGAGGGGGTCGGACATTCAGTACTTC
CASSPGRGSDIQYF
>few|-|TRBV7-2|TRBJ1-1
TGTGCCAGCAGCCGCCCCATCACCGGCGTTCGGGACACTGAAGCTTTCTTT
CASSRPITGVRDTEAFF
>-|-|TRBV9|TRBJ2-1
TGTGCCAGCAGCAAAAGGGGGGGCCCTGGGAATGAGCAGTTCTTC
CASSKRGGPGNEQFF
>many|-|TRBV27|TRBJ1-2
TGTGCCAGCAGTTTATCGCTCTTTAGCCCCCTGGGTGGCTACACCTTC
CASSLSLFSPLGGYTF
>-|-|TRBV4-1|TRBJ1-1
TGCGCCAGCAGCCAAGATTTGAGCATGAACACTGAAGCTTTCTTT
CASSQDLSMNTEAFF
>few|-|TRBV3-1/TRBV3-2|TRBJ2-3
TGTGCCAGCAGCCAAGATCCCTACTTTTCCCGCACAGATACGCAGTATTTT
CASSQDPYFSRTDTQYF
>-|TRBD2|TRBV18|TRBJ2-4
TGTGCCAGCTCACCGACTAGCGGGAGTGCATCTCAGTACTTC
CASSPTSGSASQYF
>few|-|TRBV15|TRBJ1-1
TGTGCCACCGGGGGGGTGAACACTGAAGCTTTCTTT
CATGGVNTEAFF
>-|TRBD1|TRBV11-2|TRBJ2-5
TGTGCCAGCAGCCTTTACAGGGGGCAGGAGACCCAGTACTTC
CASSLYRGQETQYF
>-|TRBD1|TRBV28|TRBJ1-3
TGTGCCAGCAGTCCCCCAGGGGGGCTCTCTGGAAACACCATATATTTT
CASSPPGGLSGNTIYF
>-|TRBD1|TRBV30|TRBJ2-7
TGTGCCTGGAGTATCGGACAGGGGGTGTTCGAGCAGTACTTC
CAWSIGQGVFEQYF
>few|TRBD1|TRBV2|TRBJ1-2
TGTGCCAGCAGTGAAAGGGACAGCTATGGCTACACCTTC
CASSERDSYGYTF
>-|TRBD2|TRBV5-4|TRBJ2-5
TGTGCCAGCAGCCCGGGACTAGCGGGGCCCCAAGAGACCCAGTACTTC
CASSPGLAGPQETQYF
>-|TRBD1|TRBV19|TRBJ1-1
TGTGCCAGTAGTAGGTATCTGGCTACGGGACAGGGGCGGGTGAACACTGAAGCTTTCTTT
CASSRYLATGQGRVNTEAFF
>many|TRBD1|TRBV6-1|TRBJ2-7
TGTGCCAGCAGTGCCCTCCCGGGACAGGGGACAACCTACGAGCAGTACTTC
CASSALPGQGTTYEQYF
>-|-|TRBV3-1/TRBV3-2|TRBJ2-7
TGTGCCAGCAGCCCAACAAACGGGGCCTACGAGCAGTACTTC
CASSPTNGAYEQYF
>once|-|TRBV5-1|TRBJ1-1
TGCGCCAGCAGTCCGGAGGGGTGGAACACTGAAGCTTTCTTT
CASSPEGWNTEAFF
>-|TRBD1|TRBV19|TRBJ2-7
TGTGCCAGTAGTATCGACAGGGGGGCCGGCGAGCAGTACTTC
CASSIDRGAGEQYF
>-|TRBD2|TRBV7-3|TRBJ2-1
TGTGCCAGCAGCTGGCAAGCGGGAGGTATTAATGAGCAGTTCTTC
CASSWQAGGINEQFF